The rows below give T cell receptor beta chains drawn from one sample of a study of tumor-infiltrating lymphocytes in primary liver carcinoma. TCRdb independently ran MiXCR on the multiplex PCR reads; one entry per CDR3 protein. This table has some 64,000 distinct CDR3 sequences, about 65% appearing once. What was sequenced was liver tumor tissue from sampling region 4. Source of these receptors: a man aged 40-49 years with primary liver carcinoma and hepatitis B virus infection. The CDR3 runs from the conserved cysteine through the conserved F or W. The D gene is left open where the match is weak. Not all rows give a size; the values are once, few, many and, for expanded clones, a class.

V gene,D gene,J gene,clone size,CDR3 DNA,CDR3 protein
TRBV6-1,-,TRBJ2-1,many,TGTGCCAGCACTTCTACACGGGACTCTTACAATGAGCAGTTCTTC,CASTSTRDSYNEQFF
TRBV6-1,TRBD1,TRBJ2-7,-,TGTGCCACCAGACGTACAACGACAGGGGGCATTAAGCAGTACTTC,CATRRTTTGGIKQYF
TRBV4-1,-,TRBJ2-2,-,TGCGCCAGTACCAGGACGATGAATACCGGGGAGTTGTTTTTT,CASTRTMNTGELFF
TRBV12-3/TRBV12-4,-,TRBJ2-1,-,TGTGCCAGCAGGTTCCAAACCTCCTACAATGAGCAGTTCTTC,CASRFQTSYNEQFF
TRBV4-2,-,TRBJ1-2,many,TGTACCAGCAGCGCCCTTGATGGGAACTATGGCTACACCTTC,CTSSALDGNYGYTF
TRBV11-2,-,TRBJ1-2,-,TGTGCCAGCAGTTTAGATTGGGTAGCCTATTCTCGAGGCTACACCTTC,CASSLDWVAYSRGYTF
TRBV5-6,TRBD2,TRBJ2-3,many,TGTGCCAGCAGCCCGGGACTAGCGACTAGCACAGATACGCAGTATTTT,CASSPGLATSTDTQYF
TRBV5-1,TRBD1,TRBJ1-1,-,TGCGCCACCAGCTTGGGGACAGGGGGCGCATGGACTGAAGCTTCCTTT,CATSLGTGGAWTEASF
TRBV5-4,-,TRBJ1-3,-,TGTACCAGCAGCTTGGCTCCTGACAGAAGCTCTGGAAACACCATATATTTT,CTSSLAPDRSSGNTIYF
TRBV11-2,-,TRBJ1-3,-,TGTGCCAGCAGCTTGTCAGGGGTCAGCTCTGGAAACACCATATATTTT,CASSLSGVSSGNTIYF
TRBV4-3,-,TRBJ1-6,once,TGCGCCAACAGCCAAGCACAAACCGTCGATAATACACCCCTCCACTTT,CANSQAQTVDNTPLHF